Presented here are 3 T cell receptor beta chains from one specimen sequenced in a study of blood T cell repertoires in COVID-19. Clones were read by immunoSEQ multiplex PCR, and TCRdb kept only the in-frame ones, dropping some. This table holds about 16,000 clones, 88% found once. Specimen: peripheral blood. Source of these receptors: a human donor in a cohort sampled during active COVID-19.

The genes are TRBV7-2 and TRBJ1-2, with 8 bases that match TRBD1. Germline CDR1 reads SGHTA; CDR2 reads FQGNSA. CDR3 length equals 15 residues. V was clipped by 4 bases and J by 7 bases; unmatched bases: 11. CDR3 in amino acids: CASSSWTGSRGGYTF. The CDR3 DNA reads as TGTGCCAGCAGCTCCTGGACAGGGTCGAGAGGTGGCTACACCTTC.

The count of this clone is one. CDR3 residues: CASSQDSGRAWVGELFF. CDR3 coding DNA: TGCGCCAGCAGCCAAGATAGCGGGAGGGCCTGGGTCGGGGAGCTGTTTTTT. The chain joins TRBV4-3 to TRBJ2-2; TRBD2 matches 11 bases. The ends lost 0 bases at V and 7 bases at J; junction bases unmatched: 7. Germline-derived CDR1 and CDR2 are LGHNA and YSLEER. The CDR3 consists of 17 residues.

The chain is built from TRBV28 and TRBJ2-7, with 7 bases matching TRBD1. The CDR3 has 13 amino acids. V shed 4 bases, J shed 8 bases, and the junction held 8 bases outside the gene matches. Per germline, CDR1 MDHEN and CDR2 SYDVKM. This chain's CDR3 is CASSSGQDHKQYF. The DNA for the CDR3 is TGTGCCAGCAGTTCAGGACAGGACCATAAGCAGTACTTC.